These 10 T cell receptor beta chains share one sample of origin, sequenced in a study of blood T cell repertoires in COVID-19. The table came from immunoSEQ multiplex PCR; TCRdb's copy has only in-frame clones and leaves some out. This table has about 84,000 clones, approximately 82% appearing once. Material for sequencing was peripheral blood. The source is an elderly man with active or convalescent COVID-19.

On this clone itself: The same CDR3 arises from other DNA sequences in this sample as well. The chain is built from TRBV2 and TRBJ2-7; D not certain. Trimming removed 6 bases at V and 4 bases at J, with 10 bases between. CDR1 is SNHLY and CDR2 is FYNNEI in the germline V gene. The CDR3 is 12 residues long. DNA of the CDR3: TGTGCCAGCAGAGGAGCAGCGTACGAGCAGTACTTC. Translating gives CASRGAAYEQYF.

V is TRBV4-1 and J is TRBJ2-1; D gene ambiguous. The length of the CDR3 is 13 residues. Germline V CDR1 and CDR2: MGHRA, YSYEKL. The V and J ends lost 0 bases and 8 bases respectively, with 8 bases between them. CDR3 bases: TGCGCCAGCAGCCAAGATAGAGTGGATGAGCAGTTCTTC. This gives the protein CASSQDRVDEQFF.

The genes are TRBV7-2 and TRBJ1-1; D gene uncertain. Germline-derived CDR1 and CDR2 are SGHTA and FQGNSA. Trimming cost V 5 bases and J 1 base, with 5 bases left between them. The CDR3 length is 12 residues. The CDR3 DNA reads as TGTGCCAGCAGCCCCCGGAACACTGAAGCTTTCTTT. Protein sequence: CASSPRNTEAFF.

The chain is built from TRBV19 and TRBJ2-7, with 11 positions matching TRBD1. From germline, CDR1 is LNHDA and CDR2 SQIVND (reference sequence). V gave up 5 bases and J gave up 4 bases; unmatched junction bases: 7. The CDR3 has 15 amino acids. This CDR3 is CASSLRTGGVYEQYF. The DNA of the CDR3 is TGTGCCAGTAGTCTCCGGACAGGGGGCGTATACGAGCAGTACTTC.

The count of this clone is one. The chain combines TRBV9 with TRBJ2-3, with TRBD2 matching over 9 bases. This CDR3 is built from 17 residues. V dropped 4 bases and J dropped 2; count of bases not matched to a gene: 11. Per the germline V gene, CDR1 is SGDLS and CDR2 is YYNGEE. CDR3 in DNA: TGTGCCAGCAGCCTCCTCGGGCTAGCGGGGATCACAGATACGCAGTATTTT. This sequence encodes CASSLLGLAGITDTQYF.

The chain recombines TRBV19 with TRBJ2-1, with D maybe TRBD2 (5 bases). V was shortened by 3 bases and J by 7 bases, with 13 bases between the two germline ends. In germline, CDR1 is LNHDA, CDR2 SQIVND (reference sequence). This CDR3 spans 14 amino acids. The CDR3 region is CASSILETGNEQFF. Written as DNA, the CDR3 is TGTGCCAGTAGTATTCTTGAGACGGGGAATGAGCAGTTCTTC.

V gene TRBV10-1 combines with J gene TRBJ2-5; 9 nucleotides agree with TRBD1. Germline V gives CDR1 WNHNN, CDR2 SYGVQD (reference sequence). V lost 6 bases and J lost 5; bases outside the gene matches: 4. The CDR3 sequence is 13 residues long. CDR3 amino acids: CASSAGTGETQYF. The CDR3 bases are TGCGCCAGCAGCGCCGGGACAGGGGAGACCCAGTACTTC.

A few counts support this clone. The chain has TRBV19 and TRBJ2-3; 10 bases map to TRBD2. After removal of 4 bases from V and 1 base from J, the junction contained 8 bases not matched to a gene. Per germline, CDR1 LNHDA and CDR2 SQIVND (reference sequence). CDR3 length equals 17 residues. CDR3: CASSSTLAGPRTDTQYF. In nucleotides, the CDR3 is TGTGCCAGTAGTAGCACACTAGCGGGACCTCGCACAGATACGCAGTATTTT.

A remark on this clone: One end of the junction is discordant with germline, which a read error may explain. The CDR3 DNA is TGTGCCAGCAGTTTAGGGGACTACAACAATGAGCAGTTCTTC. This codes for CASSLGDYNNEQFF. The chain uses TRBV7-9 and TRBJ2-1; 7 bases agree with TRBD2. CDR3 size: 14 residues. CDR1 and CDR2 (germline): SEHNR, FQNEAQ (reference sequence).

The CDR3: CASSLEREYTAQTYNEQFF. CDR3 coding DNA: TGCGCCAGCAGCTTGGAGCGGGAGTACACCGCCCAGACTTACAATGAGCAGTTCTTC. The chain is built from TRBV5-1 and TRBJ2-1; 8 nucleotides match TRBD2. V was pared by 0 bases and J by 4 bases, with 15 bases of the junction left unmatched. CDR3 length equals 19 residues. Germline V gene sequence: CDR1 SGHRS, CDR2 YFSETQ.